This T cell receptor beta chain derives from a study of T cells in localized non-small cell lung cancer. Study findings and constraints: In uninvolved adjacent lung, T cell clonality reached its highest value, exceeding tumor.

Remarks on this clone: Antigen unknown.

The CDR3 covers 15 residues. CDR1 and CDR2 (germline): SGHAT, FQDESV (reference sequence). Germline trimming cut 5 bases from V and 9 bases from J; bases unmatched to any gene: 10. Sequencing was performed with immunoSEQ multiplex PCR; in TCRdb, only in-frame clones are kept and a portion is missing. The sample has approximately 80,000 clones, around 84% seen once; the top ten hold 8.5% to 10%. This TCR was recovered from a female donor aged 60 or older with stage I lung adenocarcinoma. Sample: peripheral blood, taken before any cancer treatment. V is TRBV11-1 and J is TRBJ1-1, with 12 bases matching TRBD1. For the CDR3, the DNA is TGTGCCAGCAGCCCAGGGACAGGGGGCGAGGGGAAAGCTTTCTTT. Translated, it gives CASSPGTGGEGKAFF.